One T cell receptor beta chain is described in this entry. Its antigen is undetermined. This entry is derived from a study of OX40 agonist ivuxolimab in advanced cancers. Study conclusions and caveats: Also present in some nonresponders was a low level of normalized T-cell clonal expansion. Averaging showed that CD8+ T cells had more expanded clones than CD4+ did.

Patients who had autoimmune disease history or got systemic immunosuppression were left out. Using immunoSEQ multiplex PCR, the repertoire was profiled, and TCRdb retains in-frame clones only, with some absent. The data contain some 43,000 clones, 88% of them singletons. Sequencing used CD4+ or CD8+ T cells sorted from blood, obtained in a trial of the OX40 agonist ivuxolimab. The receptor was isolated from an adult with an advanced solid tumor such as melanoma, head and neck, liver or kidney cancer.

CDR3 nucleotides: TGTGCCAGCAGTGCCTCAGAGGTTTACGAGCAGTACTTC. Amino acid sequence: CASSASEVYEQYF. The rearrangement joins TRBV28 to TRBJ2-7; D is unclear. V was cut by 5 bases and J by 4 bases, with 12 bases left in between. This CDR3 comprises 13 residues. Germline CDR1 and CDR2: MDHEN and SYDVKM.